This TCR delta chain was recorded in a study of Vδ1+ human thymocytes. Study results and limitations: Thymic delta-chain repertoires held approximately 19% Vdelta2 sequences and few Vdelta3, despite high sort purity. Bulk data may be misread because of unexpected Vdelta2 sequences. In the thymus, TRG and TRD repertoires looked highly polyclonal with Gaussian CDR3 lengths.

RNA was extracted from the cells and then reverse transcribed. Pooled V-gene forward primers with one constant-region reverse primer generated the CDR3 amplicons by multiplex PCR. TCRdb fed the multiplex PCR reads to CATT. The table records 70,000 or so delta-chain clones, roughly a third of them present only once. The CDR3 consists of 21 residues. Germline lookup yields CDR1 TSWWSYY and CDR2 QGS. With 3 bases removed from V and 0 bases from J, the gap between germline ends came to 29 bases. Notes on this clone: The antigen is not known.

Input material: Vdelta1+ gamma-delta thymocytes from the thymus. Subset indicated: FACS-sorted CD3+ TCRalphabeta- TCRVdelta1+ TCRVdelta2- thymocytes. The clonotype originates from a boy in the first two years of life who had congenital heart surgery. This sequence joins TRDV1 and TRDJ1, with D perhaps assigned TRDD2 or TRDD3 (7 bases each). The CDR3 region has the DNA TGTGCTCTTGGGGAGATTCCTACGGGGGAGTACTGGGGATGCCACACCGATAAACTCATCTTT. This sequence encodes CALGEIPTGEYWGCHTDKLIF.